This note documents a single T cell receptor beta chain sequence. The record originates from a study of blood T cell repertoires in COVID-19. Data came from immunoSEQ multiplex PCR; TCRdb stores just in-frame clones and leaves some out. The table records about 210,000 clones, around 86% of them present only once. The sample comprised PBMCs or T cells enriched from blood (not recorded which). The source is a man in his thirties or forties in a cohort exposed to, infected with or recovered from COVID-19 (not recorded which).

The CDR3 bases are TGTGCCAGCAGGGAGAAGGGCGGGAGTCGATACGAGCAGTACTTC. Amino acid sequence: CASREKGGSRYEQYF. The chain recombines TRBV27 with TRBJ2-7; 7 nucleotides line up with TRBD2. Germline loops: CDR1 MNHEY, CDR2 SMNVEV (reference sequence). CDR3 size: 15 residues. The V gene end was trimmed by 6 bases and the J gene end by 4 bases; junction bases not matched to a gene: 12.